This T cell receptor beta chain was sequenced for a study of cytomegalovirus exposure and HLA in healthy donors (dated by TCRdb to about 2017). About the full investigation: A later analysis indicated that the 130 or so validation repertoires were generated on the platform also employed for the 650 to 850 repertoires of the first cohort. To predict cytomegalovirus infection status, the study combined high-throughput TCR immunosequencing, statistical association of individual TCRs with disease status, and machine learning. A separate validation cohort of roughly 130 different subjects was used in addition to the approximately 670-subject first cohort. The study was designed to test whether signatures of past pathogen exposure could be identified by cataloging public T cell receptors. Summary of the overall study and its limitations: The validation cohort had no HLA typing available for a later analysis, so co-occurrence within that cohort was assessed over all 130 or so repertoires. According to the authors, the approach could potentially be generalized to other disease states and immunological phenotypes. Most TCR sequences were seen in very few donors, while some public TCRs were found in many individuals. The study listed 150 to 200 TCR beta chains as associated with cytomegalovirus. The classifier was reported to diagnose cytomegalovirus status with high specificity and sensitivity in both the original and validation cohorts. In a later analysis, TCRs clustered in the first cohort were found to also tend to co-occur in the 110 or so validation repertoires, with approximately 94% of cluster scores above 0. Three of the identified cytomegalovirus-associated TCR beta chains were confirmed in vitro to be specific for cytomegalovirus antigens.

Donors formed part of the validation cohort, which comprised 120 subjects and was distinct from the first cohort of roughly 600 subjects. With regard to this clone: Which antigen it targets is not known. No base qualities exist here, and no much larger clone lies one base off it.

Library prep was done by the immunoSEQ multiplex PCR assay. On the study's bioinformatics: A statistical classification framework was developed to diagnose cytomegalovirus status using the catalog of TCR beta chain sequences. As stored in TCRdb, this immuneACCESS dataset retains in-frame rearrangements with V and J assigned. A fraction of the clones does not appear; measured against another copy, unresolved V genes explain less than half of the discrepancy, and the remainder lacks a known reason. That table supplies the V and J calls and clone size; D and trimming were determined from the DNA. Recorded for this sample are 250,000 to 300,000 clones; 80% to 90% of them occurred a single time. Jointly, the top ten make up 1% of the sample. The receptor was derived from a woman younger than 30 in good health and CMV-seronegative. Sequenced: PBMCs.

The CDR3 region has the sequence CASSPRLAETQYF. DNA sequence: TGTGCCAGCAGCCCCCGGCTAGCTGAGACCCAGTACTTC. The chain is encoded by TRBV7-6 joined to TRBJ2-5, with a tentative D gene TRBD2 over 5 matching bases. From its cysteine to its phenylalanine, the CDR3 spans 13 amino acids. Left in the record is the CDR3 DNA by itself, 39 bases read in frame from the first base. The germline V gene encodes CDR1 SGHVS and CDR2 FNYEAQ. V drops 5 bases and J drops 5 bases, leaving 12 bases in between.